These T cell receptor beta chains were read from a single sample in a study of T cell responses to AZD1222 COVID-19 vaccine. Clones were read by immunoSEQ multiplex PCR, and TCRdb kept only the in-frame ones, dropping some. The data show about 92,000 clones, approximately 90% seen once. This specimen was peripheral blood, taken on day 0 of AZD1222 vaccination. These receptors were taken from an adult in good health. The CDR3 runs from the conserved cysteine through the conserved F or W. Each record gives: D gene, clone size, V gene, J gene, CDR3 DNA, CDR3 protein. D genes are given only for firm matches. The listing skips clone size in some rows; elsewhere it reads once, few, many or a size class.

TRBD2,once,TRBV6-2/TRBV6-3,TRBJ2-3,TGTGCCAGCAGTTACCTCCGGGGGGGAGCGGGTGGCACAGATACGCAGTATTTT,CASSYLRGGAGGTDTQYF
.,.,TRBV5-6,TRBJ2-7,TGTGCCAGCAGCTTACCGGGGGCCAGCTCCTACGAGCAGTACTTC,CASSLPGASSYEQYF
.,.,TRBV10-1,TRBJ1-6,TGCGCCAGCAGCCCCAATAGTTCGTCGAGCTCCTATAATTCACCCCTCCACTTT,CASSPNSSSSSYNSPLHF
.,.,TRBV6-5,TRBJ2-2,TGTGCCAGCTCCCATTTCCTCACCGGGGAGCTGTTTTTT,CASSHFLTGELFF
.,.,TRBV7-3,TRBJ2-7,TGTGCCAGCAGCTTAAAGGGCCCCGGGACCCGAACCCCCTACGAGCAGTACTTC,CASSLKGPGTRTPYEQYF
TRBD1,.,TRBV6-5,TRBJ1-1,TGTGCCAGTCAGGGGGCGCTTGGAACTGAAGCTTTCTTT,CASQGALGTEAFF
.,.,TRBV4-3,TRBJ1-6,TGCGCCAGCAGCCAGGGATTGAACAGTAATTCACCCCTCCACTTT,CASSQGLNSNSPLHF
.,.,TRBV16,TRBJ1-2,TGTGCCAGCAGCCAATTCCCGGGGGGCTATGGCTACACCTTC,CASSQFPGGYGYTF
TRBD1,once,TRBV7-2,TRBJ2-7,TGTGCCAGCAGCTCGGACAGGGCCCTTTCCTACGAGCAGTACTTC,CASSSDRALSYEQYF
.,.,TRBV5-8,TRBJ2-6,TGTGCCAGCAGCGGCAGAACTGGGGCCAACGTCCTGACTTTC,CASSGRTGANVLTF
TRBD1,.,TRBV19,TRBJ1-1,TGTGCCAGTAGTATCGACAGGGTCGCTGAAGCTTTCTTT,CASSIDRVAEAFF
.,.,TRBV5-4,TRBJ1-4,TGTGCCAGCAGCTTGGCTGGGGAGGTGACTAATGAAAAACTGTTTTTT,CASSLAGEVTNEKLFF
.,.,TRBV6-5,TRBJ1-5,TGTGCCAGCAGTTACGGTCTGGGTAGCAATCAGCCCCAGCATTTT,CASSYGLGSNQPQHF
TRBD2,.,TRBV24-1,TRBJ2-1,TGTGCCACCAGTGTACCGCCCCGACTAGCGGGAATATACAATGAGCAGTTCTTC,CATSVPPRLAGIYNEQFF
.,.,TRBV19,TRBJ2-5,TGTGCCACCACAGCAGGGTTTCGAGGAGAGACCCAGTACTTC,CATTAGFRGETQYF
TRBD1,.,TRBV10-3,TRBJ1-5,TGTGCCATCAGGGGACAGGGCAGCAATCAGCCCCAGCATTTT,CAIRGQGSNQPQHF
.,.,TRBV2,TRBJ2-1,TGTGCCAGCAAACTAGAAGAGTTCTTCTCCTACAATGAGCAGTTCTTC,CASKLEEFFSYNEQFF
TRBD2,.,TRBV2,TRBJ2-5,TGTGCCAGCAGTTACTACGCGGGGAGGGGAAAGACCCAGTACTTC,CASSYYAGRGKTQYF
.,.,TRBV10-3,TRBJ1-2,TGTGCCATCAGTGAGACGGGAAACCAGGGACCAACCTATGGCTACACCTTC,CAISETGNQGPTYGYTF
.,.,TRBV5-4,TRBJ1-4,TGTGCCAGCAGCTCTGGGGGCCGTTCTAATGAAAAACTGTTTTTT,CASSSGGRSNEKLFF
.,once,TRBV30,TRBJ1-2,TGTGCCTGGAGCCCAGGCGTTATCTATGGCTACACCTTC,CAWSPGVIYGYTF
.,.,TRBV11-2,TRBJ2-1,TGTGCCAGCAGCTTAACGAGCTCCTACAATGAGCAGTTCTTC,CASSLTSSYNEQFF
.,.,TRBV6-6,TRBJ1-5,TGTGCCAGCAGTTACCCCACGGCTGGCAATCAGCCCCAGCATTTT,CASSYPTAGNQPQHF
.,.,TRBV14,TRBJ1-5,TGTGCCAGCAGCCAAGATGGCAATCAGCCCCAGCATTTT,CASSQDGNQPQHF
TRBD1,.,TRBV14,TRBJ1-4,TGTGCCAGCAGCCCACGGACAGGGTTGGAAAAACTGTTTTTT,CASSPRTGLEKLFF
.,few,TRBV7-2,TRBJ2-7,TGTGCCAGCAGCCCGCATGGTAGGGGGTCCACCTACGAGCAGTACTTC,CASSPHGRGSTYEQYF
.,.,TRBV4-1,TRBJ1-5,TGCGCCAGCAGCCAAGGGGGAGGACGGGGGCGCCTATATCAGCCCCAGCATTTT,CASSQGGGRGRLYQPQHF
.,.,TRBV3-1/TRBV3-2,TRBJ2-7,TGTGCCAGCAGCCAAGCCCCGGTCCACGAGCAGTACTTC,CASSQAPVHEQYF
.,.,TRBV19,TRBJ2-7,TGTGCCAGTAGTATGCTCGCAACCGGGGGCACCTACGAGCAGTACTTC,CASSMLATGGTYEQYF
.,.,TRBV5-1,TRBJ1-4,TGCGCCAGCAGCCCGGGAGCAGCTGAAAAACTGTTTTTT,CASSPGAAEKLFF
.,.,TRBV15,TRBJ1-2,TGTGCCACCAGCAGAGACTTAGGGCAGCCGATCTATGGCTACACCTTC,CATSRDLGQPIYGYTF
.,.,TRBV6-6,TRBJ1-1,TGTGCCAGCAGTTCCGGGTCGAACACTGAAGCTTTCTTT,CASSSGSNTEAFF